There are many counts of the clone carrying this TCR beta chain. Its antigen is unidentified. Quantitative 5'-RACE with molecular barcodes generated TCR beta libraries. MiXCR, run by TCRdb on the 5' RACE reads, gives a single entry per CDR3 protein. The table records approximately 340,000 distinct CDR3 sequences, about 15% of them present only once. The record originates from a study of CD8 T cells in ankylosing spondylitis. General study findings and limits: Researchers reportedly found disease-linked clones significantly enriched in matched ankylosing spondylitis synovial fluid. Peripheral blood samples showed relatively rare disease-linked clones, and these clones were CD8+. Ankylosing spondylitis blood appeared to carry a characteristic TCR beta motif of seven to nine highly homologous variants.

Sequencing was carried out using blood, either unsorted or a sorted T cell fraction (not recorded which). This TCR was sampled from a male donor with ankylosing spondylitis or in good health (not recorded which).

The chain's CDR3 is CASSYPGGTEAFF. For the CDR3, the DNA is TGTGCCAGCAGTTACCCAGGGGGGACTGAAGCTTTCTTT. The rearrangement links TRBV6-5 to TRBJ1-1, with 7 bases matching TRBD1. Germline CDR1 MNHEY, CDR2 SVGAGI. Germline trimming cut 2 bases from V and 5 bases from J; bases unmatched to any gene: 2. The CDR3 runs to 13 residues.